The entry that follows covers one T cell receptor beta chain sequence. Original processing methods: The authors estimated nucleated cell counts from reference gene primer amplification. This table comes from immunoSEQ multiplex PCR, and its TCRdb copy is limited to in-frame clones, with some not included. Clone size and V and J calls were adopted from that table, with D and trimming inferred from the DNA. The sample records a few hundred thousand clones, about nine tenths being singletons. This sample was included in a study of blood T cell repertoires in COVID-19. Each participant's cohort was designated according to participant-reported clinical history. Individuals in the exposed group had encountered a COVID-19 case within 2 weeks preceding study entry. V was trimmed by 7 bases and J by 3 bases, leaving 16 bases between them. CDR1 and CDR2 (germline): KGHDR, SFDVKD. The CDR3 spans 15 residues.

This rearrangement joins TRBV24-1 to TRBJ2-3, with D possibly matching TRBD1 (6 bases). Sequenced: PBMCs or T cells enriched from blood (not recorded which). The source is a woman in her fifties or sixties who had been exposed to COVID-19. Here the CDR3 DNA reads TGTGCCACCAGCGATAGGGGGAGCGCTACAGATACGCAGTATTTT. It translates to CATSDRGSATDTQYF.